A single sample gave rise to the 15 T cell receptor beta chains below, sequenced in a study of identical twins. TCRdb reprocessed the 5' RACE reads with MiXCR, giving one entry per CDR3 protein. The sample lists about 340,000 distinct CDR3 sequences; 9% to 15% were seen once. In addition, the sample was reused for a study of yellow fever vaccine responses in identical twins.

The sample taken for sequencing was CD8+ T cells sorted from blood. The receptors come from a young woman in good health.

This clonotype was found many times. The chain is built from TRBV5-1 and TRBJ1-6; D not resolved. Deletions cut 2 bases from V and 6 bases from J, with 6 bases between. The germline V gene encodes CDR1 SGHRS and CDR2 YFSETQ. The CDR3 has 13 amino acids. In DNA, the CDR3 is TGCGCCAGCAGCTTTCTTCGTAATTCACCCCTCCACTTT. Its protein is CASSFLRNSPLHF.

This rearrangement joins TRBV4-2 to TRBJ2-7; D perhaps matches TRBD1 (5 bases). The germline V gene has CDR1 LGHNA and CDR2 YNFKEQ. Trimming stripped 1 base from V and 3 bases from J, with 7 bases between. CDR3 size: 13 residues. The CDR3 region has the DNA TGTGCCAGCAGCCAAGGGGGCAACTACGAGCAGTACTTC. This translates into CASSQGGNYEQYF.

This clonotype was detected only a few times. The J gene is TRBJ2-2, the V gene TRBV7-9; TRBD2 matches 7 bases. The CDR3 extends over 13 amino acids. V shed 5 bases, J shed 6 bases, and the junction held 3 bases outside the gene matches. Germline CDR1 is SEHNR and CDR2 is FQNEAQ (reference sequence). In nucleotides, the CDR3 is TGTGCCAGCAGCCAACTAGCGCCCGGGGAGCTGTTTTTT. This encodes CASSQLAPGELFF.

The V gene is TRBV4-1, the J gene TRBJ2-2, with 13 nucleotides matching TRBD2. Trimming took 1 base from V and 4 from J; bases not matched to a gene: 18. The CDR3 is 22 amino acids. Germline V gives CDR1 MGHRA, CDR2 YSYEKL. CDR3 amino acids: CASSQAPFTSGRAGGGTGELFF. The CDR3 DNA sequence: TGCGCCAGCAGCCAAGCCCCTTTTACTAGCGGGAGGGCTGGGGGGGGCACCGGGGAGCTGTTTTTT.

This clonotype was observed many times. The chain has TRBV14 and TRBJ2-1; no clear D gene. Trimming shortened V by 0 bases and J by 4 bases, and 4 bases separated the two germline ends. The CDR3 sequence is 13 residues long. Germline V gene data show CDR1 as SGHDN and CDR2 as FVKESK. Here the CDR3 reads CASSQERYNEQFF. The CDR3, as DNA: TGTGCCAGCAGCCAAGAACGATACAATGAGCAGTTCTTC.

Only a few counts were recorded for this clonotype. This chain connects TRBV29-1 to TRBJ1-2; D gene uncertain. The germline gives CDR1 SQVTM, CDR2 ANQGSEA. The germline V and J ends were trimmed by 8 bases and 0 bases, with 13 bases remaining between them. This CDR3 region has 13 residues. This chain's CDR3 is CSLGREANYGYTF. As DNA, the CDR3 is TGCAGCCTCGGACGGGAAGCTAACTATGGCTACACCTTC.

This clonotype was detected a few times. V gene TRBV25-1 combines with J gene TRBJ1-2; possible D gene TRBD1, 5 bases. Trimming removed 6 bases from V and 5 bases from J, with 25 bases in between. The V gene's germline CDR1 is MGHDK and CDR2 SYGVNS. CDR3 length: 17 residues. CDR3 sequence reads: CASRGLSHVRRPYGYTF. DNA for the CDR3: TGTGCCAGCAGGGGACTTTCTCATGTCAGGAGACCTTATGGCTACACCTTC.

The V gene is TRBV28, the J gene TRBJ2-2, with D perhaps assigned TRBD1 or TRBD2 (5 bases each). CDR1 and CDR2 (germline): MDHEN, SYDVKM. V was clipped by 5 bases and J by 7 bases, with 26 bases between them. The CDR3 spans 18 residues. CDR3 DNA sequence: TGTGCCAGCAGTGTGTTGCCGGGGCTAGAATTTCACGGCGGGGAGCTGTTTTTT. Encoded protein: CASSVLPGLEFHGGELFF.

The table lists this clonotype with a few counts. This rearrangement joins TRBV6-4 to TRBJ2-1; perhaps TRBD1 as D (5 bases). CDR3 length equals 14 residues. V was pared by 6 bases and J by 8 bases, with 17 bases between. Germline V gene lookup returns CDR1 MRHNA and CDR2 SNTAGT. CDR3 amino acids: CASRPEYQGYEQFF. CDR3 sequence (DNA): TGTGCCAGCAGACCCGAATATCAGGGTTATGAGCAGTTCTTC.

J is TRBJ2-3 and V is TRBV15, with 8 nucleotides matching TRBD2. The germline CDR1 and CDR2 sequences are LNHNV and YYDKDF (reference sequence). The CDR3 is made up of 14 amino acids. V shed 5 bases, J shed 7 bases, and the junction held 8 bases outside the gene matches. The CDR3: CATSRYRLANTQYF. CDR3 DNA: TGTGCCACCAGCCGCTACCGACTAGCGAATACGCAGTATTTT.

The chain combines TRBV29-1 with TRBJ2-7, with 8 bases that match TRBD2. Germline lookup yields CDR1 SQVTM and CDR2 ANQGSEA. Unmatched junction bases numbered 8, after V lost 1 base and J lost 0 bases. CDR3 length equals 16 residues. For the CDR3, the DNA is TGCAGCGTTGAAGTCAGAGAGCGGGGGAACTCCTACGAGCAGTACTTC. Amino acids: CSVEVRERGNSYEQYF.

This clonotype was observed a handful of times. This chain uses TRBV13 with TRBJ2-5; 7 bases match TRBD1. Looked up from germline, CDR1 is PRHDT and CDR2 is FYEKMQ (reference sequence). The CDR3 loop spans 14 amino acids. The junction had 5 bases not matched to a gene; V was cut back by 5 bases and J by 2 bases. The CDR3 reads CASSEGTVQETQYF. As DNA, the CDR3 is TGTGCCAGCAGCGAAGGGACAGTACAAGAGACCCAGTACTTC.

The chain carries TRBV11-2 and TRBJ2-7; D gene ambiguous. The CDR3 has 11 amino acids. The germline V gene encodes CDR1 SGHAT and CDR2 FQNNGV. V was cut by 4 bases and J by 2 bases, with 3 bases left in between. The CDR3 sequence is CASSSAYEQYV. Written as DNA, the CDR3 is TGTGCCAGCAGCTCAGCCTACGAGCAGTACGTC.

In DNA, the CDR3 is TGTGCCAGCAGCTTAGGCGAAGGGAGGGTCTATTCACCCCTCCACTTT. This encodes CASSLGEGRVYSPLHF. The genes are TRBV7-2 and TRBJ1-6; the D is unclear. CDR1 is SGHTA, CDR2 FQGNSA, per germline. V lost 1 base, J lost 8 bases, and 15 bases lay in between. The CDR3 is 16 amino acids.

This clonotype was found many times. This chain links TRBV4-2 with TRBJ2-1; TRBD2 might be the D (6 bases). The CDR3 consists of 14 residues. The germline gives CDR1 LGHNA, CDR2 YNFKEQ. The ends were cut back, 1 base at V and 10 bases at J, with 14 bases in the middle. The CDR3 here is CASSQVRRGWEQFF. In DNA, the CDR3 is TGTGCCAGCAGCCAAGTCCGGCGGGGTTGGGAGCAGTTCTTC.